These 5 T cell receptor beta chains originate from one sample sequenced in a study of cytomegalovirus exposure and HLA in healthy donors. Primers: 60 Vbeta forward and 13 Jbeta reverse. Clones were sequenced by immunoSEQ multiplex PCR, and TCRdb holds only the in-frame ones, with some missing. Of 140,000 to 150,000 clones listed, more than 80% are singletons. Sequenced input: PBMCs. The receptors originated from a woman aged 40 to 50 in good health and CMV-seropositive.

This chain connects TRBV6-6 to TRBJ1-5, with TRBD1 as a possible D gene (5 bases). The ends were cut back, 7 bases at V and 3 bases at J, with 13 bases in the middle. CDR3 size: 14 residues. Germline CDR1 MNHNY, CDR2 SVGAGI (reference sequence). In nucleotides, the CDR3 is TGTGCCAGCATTCAGGGAGGGGTCAATCAGCCCCAGCATTTT. Amino acid sequence: CASIQGGVNQPQHF.

This chain joins TRBV4-1 and TRBJ2-7; TRBD2 agrees at 7 bases. Germline V lookup: CDR1 MGHRA, CDR2 YSYEKL. This CDR3 contains 14 residues. Trimming at V came to 3 bases and at J to 3 bases, leaving 5 bases not matched to a gene. The CDR3 is CASSQDASGYEQYF. DNA for the CDR3: TGCGCCAGCAGCCAGGACGCTAGCGGCTACGAGCAGTACTTC.

The chain carries TRBV5-8 and TRBJ1-2; 8 positions agree with TRBD1. The CDR3 totals 14 residues. Germline CDR1 SGHTS, CDR2 YDEGEE. Germline trimming cut 2 bases from V and 4 bases from J; bases unmatched to any gene: 4. CDR3 amino acids: CASSFEDRVYGYTF. CDR3 DNA: TGTGCCAGCAGCTTCGAGGACAGGGTCTATGGCTACACCTTC.

CDR3 in amino acids: CASSSWTGDLNQPQHF. CDR3 bases: TGTGCCAGCAGCTCATGGACAGGGGACCTTAATCAGCCCCAGCATTTT. J is TRBJ1-5 and V is TRBV28; 9 bases are shared with TRBD1. V gave up 6 bases and J gave up 4 bases; unmatched junction bases: 10. Germline lookup yields CDR1 MDHEN and CDR2 SYDVKM. The CDR3 loop spans 16 amino acids.

The rearrangement links TRBV6-4 to TRBJ2-1; TRBD2 matches at 16 bases. The V segment lost 6 bases and the J segment 8 bases; nucleotides outside the gene matches: 7. Germline V CDR1 and CDR2: MRHNA, SNTAGT. This CDR3 is 16 amino acids long. The CDR3 here is CASSGTSGGASDEQFF. The CDR3 DNA reads as TGTGCCAGCAGCGGGACTAGCGGGGGGGCCTCCGATGAGCAGTTCTTC.